What follows is one TCR beta chain and its context. Trimming took off 5 bases at V and 1 base at J, with 23 bases between the two ends. The CDR3 extends over 18 amino acids. Germline assignment: CDR1 SGHAT and CDR2 FQNNGV. The data were taken from a study of blood T cell repertoires in COVID-19. Produced via immunoSEQ multiplex PCR; TCRdb's table is partial and in-frame only. Found here are under 350,000 clones, approximately 88% of them singletons; the top ten hold 1.5% to 2%. The chain links TRBV11-2 to TRBJ1-2, with D perhaps TRBD1 (5 bases). The receptor comes from a woman in her 40s who had recovered from COVID-19. The specimen sequenced was PBMCs or T cells enriched from blood (not recorded which). CDR3 residues: CASSPRGQTANLNYGYTF. The CDR3 DNA follows: TGTGCCAGCAGCCCAAGGGGTCAGACGGCTAATCTTAACTATGGCTACACCTTC.